The rows below give T cell receptor beta chains drawn from one sample of a study of blood T cell repertoires in COVID-19. Clones were read by immunoSEQ multiplex PCR, and TCRdb kept only the in-frame ones, dropping some. The sample has 55,000 to 65,000 clones, roughly 87% seen once. Specimen: peripheral blood. These receptors came from a woman in her fifties or sixties with COVID-19, enrolled during active disease. Both conserved end residues are trimmed from each CDR3. Each record gives: clone size, V gene, CDR3 protein. The size of a clone is reported for some rows only, either as once, few or many, or as a class for expanded clones.

abundance: NA; v_gene: TRBV4-1; CDR3aa: ASSQDRSGGPNQPQH
abundance: NA; v_gene: TRBV6-5; CDR3aa: ASSQRGVQPQH
abundance: NA; v_gene: TRBV7-8; CDR3aa: ASSWTSGSWAGELF
abundance: NA; v_gene: TRBV20-1; CDR3aa: SASMGGYNEQF
abundance: NA; v_gene: TRBV7-8; CDR3aa: ASSLIFDFNQPQH
abundance: NA; v_gene: TRBV25-1; CDR3aa: ASSLSPLFAEQY
abundance: NA; v_gene: TRBV10-1; CDR3aa: ASPDRGGEKLF
abundance: NA; v_gene: TRBV28; CDR3aa: ASRKTSGRIYEQY
abundance: NA; v_gene: TRBV30; CDR3aa: AWNLGLYGYT
abundance: NA; v_gene: TRBV27; CDR3aa: ASSLGSGVYEQY
abundance: NA; v_gene: TRBV5-1; CDR3aa: ASSTLAGGGTDTQY
abundance: NA; v_gene: TRBV11-2; CDR3aa: ASSLTGDYGYT
abundance: NA; v_gene: TRBV5-4; CDR3aa: ASSPRDRVINEQF
abundance: few; v_gene: TRBV7-6; CDR3aa: ASSQERGFGQPQH
abundance: once; v_gene: TRBV30; CDR3aa: AWSPGTSSTDTQY
abundance: NA; v_gene: TRBV10-3; CDR3aa: AISGTGGVQPQH
abundance: NA; v_gene: TRBV7-2; CDR3aa: ASSFGQVYEQY
abundance: NA; v_gene: TRBV9; CDR3aa: ASSPPLAGGGETQY
abundance: NA; v_gene: TRBV29-1; CDR3aa: SVTGLTGELF
abundance: NA; v_gene: TRBV28; CDR3aa: ASKLRDRANEKLF
abundance: NA; v_gene: TRBV6-2/TRBV6-3; CDR3aa: ASSYSSGKLF
abundance: NA; v_gene: TRBV2; CDR3aa: ASMSGGQETQY
abundance: NA; v_gene: TRBV5-6; CDR3aa: ASSLVGGNEQF
abundance: NA; v_gene: TRBV12-3/TRBV12-4; CDR3aa: ASMERLNTEAF
abundance: once; v_gene: TRBV9; CDR3aa: ASSALSDSIGNTIY
abundance: NA; v_gene: TRBV27; CDR3aa: ASTANRDETQY
abundance: NA; v_gene: TRBV7-2; CDR3aa: ASSRQRALTEAF
abundance: NA; v_gene: TRBV5-1; CDR3aa: ASSPLSGNTGELF
abundance: NA; v_gene: TRBV7-9; CDR3aa: ASSLQGQGGEKLF
abundance: NA; v_gene: TRBV7-2; CDR3aa: ASSRSGGGPQNEQY
abundance: NA; v_gene: TRBV11-3; CDR3aa: ASSPPDSFFGNTIY
abundance: NA; v_gene: TRBV25-1; CDR3aa: ATASAGGTDTQY
abundance: NA; v_gene: TRBV10-3; CDR3aa: AISGQGTYEQY
abundance: NA; v_gene: TRBV10-2; CDR3aa: ASSLGQVMYTGELF
abundance: once; v_gene: TRBV7-2; CDR3aa: ASSLLQGAGYTIY
abundance: NA; v_gene: TRBV7-2; CDR3aa: ASSKNRAGQPQH
abundance: NA; v_gene: TRBV12-1; CDR3aa: ASSFRQGSDEQY
abundance: NA; v_gene: TRBV7-9; CDR3aa: ASSRLGDNSPLH
abundance: NA; v_gene: TRBV15; CDR3aa: ATSRESGSSYEQY
abundance: NA; v_gene: TRBV5-1; CDR3aa: ASSWEASGETQY
abundance: NA; v_gene: TRBV5-6; CDR3aa: ASSLSGLVLIPF
abundance: NA; v_gene: TRBV7-2; CDR3aa: ASSRTGRSTSSYNSPLH
abundance: NA; v_gene: TRBV4-2; CDR3aa: ASSPSRTVYEQY
abundance: once; v_gene: TRBV10-3; CDR3aa: AIGDSNEQF
abundance: NA; v_gene: TRBV6-6; CDR3aa: ASTQRQAQGGNTIY
abundance: NA; v_gene: TRBV5-5; CDR3aa: ASSAAYGYT
abundance: NA; v_gene: TRBV6-5; CDR3aa: ASSYSSEGWGEQY
abundance: NA; v_gene: TRBV19; CDR3aa: ASNLAPDEKLF
abundance: NA; v_gene: TRBV4-1; CDR3aa: ASSLGADGEQY
abundance: NA; v_gene: TRBV4-3; CDR3aa: ASSQDLASGIQY
abundance: few; v_gene: TRBV20-1; CDR3aa: SARDRYQF
abundance: NA; v_gene: TRBV19; CDR3aa: ASKRQSNQPQH
abundance: NA; v_gene: TRBV5-6; CDR3aa: ASSPRGAYEQY
abundance: NA; v_gene: TRBV5-1; CDR3aa: ASSLEGAGRSGEQY
abundance: NA; v_gene: TRBV28; CDR3aa: ASSSPTSGRHNEQF
abundance: NA; v_gene: TRBV12-3/TRBV12-4; CDR3aa: ASSFSGGELF
abundance: NA; v_gene: TRBV7-8; CDR3aa: ASSPPLSEQY
abundance: NA; v_gene: TRBV4-3; CDR3aa: ASSQDSLGDTIY
abundance: NA; v_gene: TRBV5-1; CDR3aa: ASSFQWEGYNEQF